This TCR beta chain comes out of a study of regulatory T cells in long-lasting Graves disease. This CDR3 contains 14 residues. CDR1 and CDR2 (germline): LNHDA, SQIVND (reference sequence). The V end lost 6 bases, the J end lost 6 bases, and 15 bases lay between the germline ends. HTBI primers from iRepertoire and Arm-PCR of CDR3 regions yielded the TCR beta libraries. In the source study's methods: Taken together, the samples had 62 TRBV and more than 11 TRBJ segments identified. TCRdb reprocessed the multiplex PCR reads with MiXCR, giving one entry per CDR3 protein. The V and J calls were determined by TCRdb, not by the authors. The table includes 520,000 or so distinct CDR3 sequences, about 11% detected once. Time point specified: newly diagnosed GD, antithyroid drugs for less than 3 months. The TCR library was made from RNA that had been extracted from PBMCs in TRIzol. Guidelines of the American Thyroid Association were used to diagnose Graves' disease.

Another study also made use of these data, one on T cells in Graves' hyperthyroidism and ophthalmopathy. As that study records: Patients aged 18 to 65 with hyperthyroidism were newly diagnosed, with duration under 2 months. When the TCR CDR3 underwent first-round RT-PCR, the HTBI primer set was used.

The rearrangement links TRBV19 to TRBJ2-1; possibly TRBD1 for D (6 bases). The sample consisted of peripheral blood mononuclear cells (PBMCs), taken at new diagnosis, from a patient treated with antithyroid drugs. The TCR comes from a woman aged 25-40 years with Graves disease. In DNA form, the CDR3 reads TGTGCCAGTAGGCACCCAGGGGCGGGCAATGAGCAGTTCTTC. This encodes CASRHPGAGNEQFF.